This TCR beta chain was recovered during a study of PD-L1 blockade in urothelial cancer. Study information: The median number of T cells present in blood samples was roughly 130,000.

The data were produced by immunoSEQ multiplex PCR, yet TCRdb's version contains in-frame clones alone and is incomplete. The table lists 45,000 to 50,000 clones, approximately 78% of them singletons. Indicated time point: pretreatment peripheral blood. The CDR3 is 15 amino acids. Germline V gives CDR1 MNHEY, CDR2 SMNVEV (reference sequence). The V gene end was trimmed by 6 bases and the J gene end by 0 bases; junction bases not matched to a gene: 8. This chain uses TRBV27 with TRBJ2-7, with 7 bases lining up with TRBD2. Specimen: PBMCs, collected around atezolizumab (anti-PD-L1) treatment. The source of this sequence is a man in his fifties or sixties with urothelial cancer. DNA of the CDR3: TGTGCCAGCAGCTCAAGGGGCGGGAGCTCCTACGAGCAGTACTTC. This translates into CASSSRGGSSYEQYF.